The TCR beta chain described here comes from a study of T-cell reconstitution after alpha-beta-depleted transplantation in children. Trimming removed 5 bases from V and 1 base from J; junction bases left unmatched: 8. The CDR3 runs 17 residues. CDR1 and CDR2 (germline): KGHSH, LQKENI. As to this clonotype: Its matching antigen is unknown.

Preparation of the TCRbeta library was carried out with unique molecular identifiers. TCRdb passed the PCR reads through MiXCR, listing each CDR3 protein once. In the table there are around 420,000 distinct CDR3 sequences, 15% to 20% of which are singletons. Findings of the study overall: The high TCRbeta diversity at day 60 in some patients came from surviving recipient T cells and thymic progenitors. A year post-transplant, T-cell counts and diversity derived mostly from newly produced T cells.

This specimen was PBMCs, mostly from graft donor cells, taken 360 days after TCRalphabeta/CD19-depleted stem cell transplant. The chain joins TRBV18 to TRBJ2-4, with 10 bases aligning to TRBD2. The TCR comes from a boy under three years old who had a stem cell transplant for Wiskott-Aldrich syndrome, so the T cells may come from the graft donor. DNA for the CDR3: TGTGCCAGCTCAAGTGCTAGCGGGAGCATGGCCAAAAACATTCAGTACTTC. Its protein is CASSSASGSMAKNIQYF. Supplemented by reference TRBV18 and TRBJ2-4, the full variable domain reads NAGVMQNPRHLVRRRGQEARLRCSPMKGHSHVYWYRQLPEEGLKFMVYLQKENIIDESGMPKERFSAEFPKEGPSILRIQQVVRGDSAAYFCASSSASGSMAKNIQYFGAGTRLSVL.